This T cell receptor (beta chain) was obtained from a study of cytomegalovirus exposure and HLA in healthy donors (dated by TCRdb to 2016 to 2017). As for the study more broadly: An earlier analysis of some 600 of the donors reported about 260 Gb of sequence data and 90 million to 120 million unique TCR beta sequences obtained from some 200 million T cells. Roughly 300 gigabases of sequencing data and 70 million to 100 million unique TCR sequences made up an early release that covered some 640 HLA-typed donors. Among the approximately 420 genotyped donors, around 81% belonged to the genetic ancestry cluster associated with self-reported Caucasian donors. The study was designed to test whether signatures of past pathogen exposure could be identified by cataloging public T cell receptors. The study used immunosequencing to profile the T cell repertoires of 666 subjects and linked those repertoires to cytomegalovirus serostatus. A separate validation cohort of approximately 120 different subjects was used in addition to the approximately 700-subject first cohort. To predict cytomegalovirus infection status, the study brought together high-throughput TCR immunosequencing, statistical association of individual TCRs with disease status, and machine learning. In a later analysis, previously published TCR beta repertoires from 500 to 750 donors were re-analyzed and high-resolution HLA genotyping was added so that TCR occurrence patterns could be studied. Rather than using new phenotypic data, the later analysis identified candidate immune exposures from TCR beta sequences and from how often those sequences occurred across donors. An earlier analysis of 587 of the donors applied high-throughput TCR beta sequencing to assess whether each TCR beta V gene segment acted as functional or pseudogenic. Donor age, sex, ethnicity and CMV serostatus were collected together with the repertoire data. In a later genetic analysis, genome-wide SNP genotypes for about 55% of the roughly 670 donors were used, and that subset was treated as a discovery cohort. All discovery cohort repertoires had been generated using a single sequencing platform. Both class I and class II loci were covered by HLA typing, at four-digit resolution. Typing coverage varied by locus: 629-630 donors for A, B, C, DRB1 and DQB1; approximately 500 for DQA1; around 570 for DPA1; about 450 for DPB1. Roughly 5 DR-DQ haplotypes were handled as single units for association and clustering, since linkage in the cohort was strong. On average, about 200,000 unique TCR beta nucleotide sequences were sequenced per donor among 398 genotyped donors of the cohort, with about 19% of those sequences being non-productive.

The CDR3 starts with the cysteine, ends with the phenylalanine, and has 16 residues. The read is trimmed to its CDR3 DNA, 48 bases read in frame from base 1. Based on the germline V gene, the CDR1 and CDR2 sequences are SGHNT and YENEEA. At the junction V is shortened by 4 bases and J by 2 bases, with 17 bases in between. The cohort was made up of hundreds of healthy bone marrow donors. All cohort members were sampled while nominally healthy, although unrecorded immune exposures were likely present. The donor was CMV seropositive and belonged to the group of 250 to 300 seropositive cohort members. A peripheral blood sample was collected from each donor, and TCR beta sequencing was performed on peripheral blood mononuclear cells. Genomic DNA extraction from the blood cell samples was performed with the Qiagen DNeasy Blood Extraction Kit. About this clone itself: Its antigen remains unidentified. Per-base quality was not reported, and no clone a single base away is much larger than it.

The library was made by the immunoSEQ multiplex PCR assay. A mixture of 60 forward primers for TCR Vbeta segments and 13 reverse primers for TCR Jbeta segments was used in the multiplex PCR. The CDR3 region of rearranged TCR beta genes was amplified from genomic DNA by a multiplex PCR assay. On the Illumina HiSeq System, the amplified TCR beta libraries were sequenced as 87-base-pair reads. Concerning the study's data processing: Across the 670 or so repertoires, a later analysis counted 80 million or so unique TCR beta chains, approximately 10 million of which were shared by at least two donors. A nearest-neighbor algorithm error-corrected the raw reads and collapsed the reads into unique sequences, merging closely related sequences to remove PCR and sequencing errors. CDR3 sequences were aligned to IMGT reference sequences to assign V, D and J gene segments. For a sequence to be retained, at least a six-nucleotide match to both a V gene segment and a J gene segment was required. A rearrangement counted as productive if the CDR3 had no stop codons and remained in frame with V and J, and every other rearrangement counted as non-productive. CDR3 was defined according to IMGT convention as the region running from the second conserved V-encoded cysteine to the conserved J-encoded phenylalanine. The earlier analysis of approximately 500 of the donors excluded sequences that lacked an unambiguous match to a single V gene segment. In an earlier analysis of roughly 500 of the donors, V segments were called functional above 56.7% productive rearrangements and were called segregating when the between-donor standard deviation exceeded 5%. A statistical classification framework was built to diagnose cytomegalovirus status from the catalog of TCR beta chain sequences. A later analysis assigned V and J genes by comparing TCR nucleotide sequences with IMGT/GENE-DB human TR gene sequences. Using the TCRdist pipeline, a later analysis assigned CDR3 sequences along with most-parsimonious VDJ recombination scenarios. In a later analysis, each TCR beta chain was defined by its CDR3 amino acid sequence together with its V-gene family, and reads without a unique V-gene family were excluded. To address suspected cross-contamination and a sequencing artifact, a later analysis removed a few hundred highly shared, low-generation-probability nucleotide sequences. In a later analysis, a clonal expansion index for each public chain was calculated from normalized within-repertoire ranks of inferred template counts. In a later analysis, generation probabilities were computed with a VDJ recombination model fitted to out-of-frame rearrangements, and the resulting probabilities were checked against IGoR. Hypergeometric tests were used in a later analysis to score TCR-TCR, TCR-HLA and TCR-CMV co-occurrence, with a repertoire-size bias correction applied to the TCR pairs. In a later analysis, false discovery rates were estimated by permuting HLA or CMV assignments 20 times. In a later analysis, co-occurring TCRs were grouped using DBSCAN, and TCRdist sequence similarity was added for clustering within HLA-allele-positive subsets. Co-occurrence clustering excluded repertoires with fewer than 30,000 or more than 120,000 public chains, plus five with anomalous nucleotide sharing. TCRdb took this table from immuneACCESS and kept in-frame rearrangements with V and J called. Such tables lack part of the clones; where checked against another copy, unresolved V genes explain under half of the gap, and the rest is unexplained. The D gene and trimming were derived from the DNA, and the V and J assignments and clone size from that table. Within this sample are about 150,000 clones, with around 81% of them counted one time only. The ten most abundant clones make up approximately 5.6% of the sample.

General study outcomes and caveats: A cluster of highly shared sequence variants was judged likely to represent a technical artifact of the sequencing pipeline. Three of the identified cytomegalovirus-associated TCR beta chains were confirmed in vitro to be specific for cytomegalovirus antigens. Specific HLA alleles were associated with 15,000 to 20,000 TCR beta sequences at a false discovery rate of 0.05 in a later analysis. While some public TCRs were present in many individuals, most TCR sequences turned up only very rarely across donors. An earlier analysis of some 560 of the donors showed that most TCR beta V segments appeared in productive rearrangements either about 87% or about 30% of the time, which broadly matched IMGT annotations. In the study, around 150 TCR beta chains were listed as associated with cytomegalovirus. In a later analysis, TCR association rates were found to vary across HLA loci, with the most associated TCRs seen for DRB1 alleles and the fewest for HLA-C alleles. According to a later analysis, most CMV-associated TCR beta chains appeared to be HLA-restricted, and the HLA associations seemed to be driven largely by CMV exposure. Sequencing depth was assumed to be roughly uniform across donors in the presence/absence analyses, though that assumption may not hold. Several of the top co-occurrence clusters appeared to be linked to parvovirus B19, influenza, CMV and Epstein-Barr virus, according to a later analysis. Over 15 rarely observed V segments, including chromosome 9 orphons, were excluded from the earlier analysis of just under 600 of the donors because counts were too low. For the cohort, immune exposure information was limited to CMV serostatus. A further reported finding was that TCR beta sequences accurately predicted the HLA-A and HLA-B alleles for most subjects in the first cohort. Because some donors lacked HLA typing at each locus, the association tests relied only on the typed subset. The classifier was reported to diagnose cytomegalovirus status with high specificity and sensitivity in both the original cohort and the validation cohort. In a later analysis, HLA-associated TCR beta chains were found to be more clonally expanded and to have lower generation probabilities than equally common non-associated chains. Some IMGT-functional V segments, including TRBV6-2 and TRBV6-3, could not be told apart with the 87-base-pair reads, so those segments were excluded. The authors suggested that the approach could potentially be extended to other disease states and immunological phenotypes. A later genetic analysis associated a missense DCLRE1C variant with V-gene and J-gene trimming of TCR beta chains, and an independent cohort replicated the association. According to a later genetic analysis, donors in an Asian-associated ancestry cluster had fewer N-insertions in productive TCRs than the approximately 650-donor mean. This cohort had only TCR beta chains sequenced, and the lack of alpha or paired-chain data limited which features could be detected. When HLA alleles, especially DR and DQ, strongly co-occurred, TCR associations were difficult to assign to individual alleles. Correlated functional status among segregating V segments might be attributable to linkage disequilibrium, but an unknown experimental factor could not be ruled out.

The chain was built from TRBV11-3 and TRBJ1-2; possibly the D gene is TRBD1, per 6 matching bases. The receptor's source is a woman aged 40-49 years in good health and CMV-seropositive. What was sequenced was PBMCs. The nucleotide sequence is TGTGCCAGCAGCTCGAGCAATACAGGGCCAAACTATGGCTACACCTTC. It translates as CASSSSNTGPNYGYTF.